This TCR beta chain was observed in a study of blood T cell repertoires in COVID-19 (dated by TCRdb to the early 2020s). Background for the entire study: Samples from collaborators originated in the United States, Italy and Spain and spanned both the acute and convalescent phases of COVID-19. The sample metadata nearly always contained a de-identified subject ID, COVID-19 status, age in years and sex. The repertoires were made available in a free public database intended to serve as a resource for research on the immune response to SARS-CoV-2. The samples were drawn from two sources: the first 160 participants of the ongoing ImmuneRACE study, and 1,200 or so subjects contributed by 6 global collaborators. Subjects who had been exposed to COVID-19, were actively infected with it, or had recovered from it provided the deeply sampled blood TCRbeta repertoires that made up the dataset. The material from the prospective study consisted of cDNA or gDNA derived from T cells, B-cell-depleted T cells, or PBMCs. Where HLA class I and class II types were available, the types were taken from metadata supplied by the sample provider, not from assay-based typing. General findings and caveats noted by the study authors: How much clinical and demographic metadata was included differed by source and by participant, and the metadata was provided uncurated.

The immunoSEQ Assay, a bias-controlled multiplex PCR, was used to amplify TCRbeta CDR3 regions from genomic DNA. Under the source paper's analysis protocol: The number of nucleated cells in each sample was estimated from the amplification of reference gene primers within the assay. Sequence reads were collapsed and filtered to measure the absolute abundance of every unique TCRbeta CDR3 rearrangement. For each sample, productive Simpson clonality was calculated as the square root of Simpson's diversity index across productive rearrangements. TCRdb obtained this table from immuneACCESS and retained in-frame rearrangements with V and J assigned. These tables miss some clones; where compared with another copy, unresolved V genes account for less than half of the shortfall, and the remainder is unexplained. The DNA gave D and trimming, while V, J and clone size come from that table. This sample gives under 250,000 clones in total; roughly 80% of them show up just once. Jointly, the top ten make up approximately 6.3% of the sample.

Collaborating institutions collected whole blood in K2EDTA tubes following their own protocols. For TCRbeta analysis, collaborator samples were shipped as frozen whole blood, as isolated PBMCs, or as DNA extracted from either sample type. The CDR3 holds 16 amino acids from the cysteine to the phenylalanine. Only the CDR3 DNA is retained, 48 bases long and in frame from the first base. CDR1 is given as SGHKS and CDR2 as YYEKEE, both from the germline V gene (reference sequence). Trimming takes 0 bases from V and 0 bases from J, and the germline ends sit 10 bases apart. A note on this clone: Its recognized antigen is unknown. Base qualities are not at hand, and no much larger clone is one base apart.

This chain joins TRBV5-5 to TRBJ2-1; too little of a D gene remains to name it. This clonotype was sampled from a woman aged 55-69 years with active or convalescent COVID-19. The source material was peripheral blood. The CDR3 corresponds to CASSLGPLSSYNEQFF. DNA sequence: TGTGCCAGCAGCTTGGGTCCGTTGAGCTCCTACAATGAGCAGTTCTTC.